This T cell receptor beta chain was sequenced during a study of shared T cell receptors in the human thymus. Per germline, CDR1 SGHRS and CDR2 YFSETQ. The CDR3 contains 13 residues. Trimming stripped 4 bases from V and 1 base from J, with 8 bases between. Data came from immunoSEQ multiplex PCR; TCRdb stores just in-frame clones and leaves some out. The data hold about 730,000 clones, with approximately 83% observed a single time. These same records also appear under a second study, on human thymus T cells. That source adds: Donors consisted of healthy Finnish infants (having corrective surgery for congenital heart defects). Obtained as resections during corrective heart surgery, the thymus tissue was then studied. Both thymic and peripheral blood repertoires showed apparently biased V and J usage. In unrelated individuals, thymic repertoires overlapped highly, according to related research.

The gene calls are TRBV5-1 and TRBJ1-1; D remains ambiguous. The sequence was collected from a girl less than two years old with a congenital heart defect. What was sequenced was thymocytes. The CDR3 bases are TGCGCCAGCAGCCGAGAGGCGAACACTGAAGCTTTCTTT. As protein: CASSREANTEAFF.